This T cell receptor beta chain was obtained from a study of cytomegalovirus exposure and HLA in healthy donors. Overall study context: The Caucasian-associated ancestry cluster contained more than 75% of the roughly 390 genotyped donors.

General study findings and limits: The classifier reportedly diagnosed cytomegalovirus status with high sensitivity and specificity. The study reported that TCR beta sequences accurately predicted HLA-A and HLA-B alleles in most subjects.

PCR amplification relied on 60 Vbeta primers (plus 13 Jbeta primers). Sequenced by immunoSEQ multiplex PCR; TCRdb stores in-frame clones only, minus some. Of about 200,000 clones listed, about three quarters are singletons. The germline V and J ends were trimmed by 8 bases and 3 bases, with 14 bases remaining between them. This CDR3 has 14 amino acids. CDR1 and CDR2 (germline): MDHEN, SYDVKM. A note on this clone: Its specificity is not known.

This receptor was obtained from a male donor in good health and CMV-seronegative. The sequenced sample was PBMCs. The chain recombines TRBV28 with TRBJ2-1; possibly TRBD1 for D (8 bases). CDR3 in DNA: TGTGCCAGCGCAACAGGGGGGGTCTACAATGAGCAGTTCTTC. Its translation: CASATGGVYNEQFF.